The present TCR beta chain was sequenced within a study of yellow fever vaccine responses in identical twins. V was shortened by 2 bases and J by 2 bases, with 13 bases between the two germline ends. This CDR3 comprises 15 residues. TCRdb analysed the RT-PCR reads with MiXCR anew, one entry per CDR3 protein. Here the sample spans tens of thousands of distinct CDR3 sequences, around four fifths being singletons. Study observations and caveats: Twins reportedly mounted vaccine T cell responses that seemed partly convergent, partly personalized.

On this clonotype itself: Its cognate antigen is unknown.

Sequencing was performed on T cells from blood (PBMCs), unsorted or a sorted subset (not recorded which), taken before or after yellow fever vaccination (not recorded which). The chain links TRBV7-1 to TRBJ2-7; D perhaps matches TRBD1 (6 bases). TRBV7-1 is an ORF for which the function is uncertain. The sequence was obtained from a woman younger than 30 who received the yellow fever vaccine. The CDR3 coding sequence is TGTGCCAGCAGCTCAACAGGGATTGGGCCCTACGAGCAGTACTTC. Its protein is CASSSTGIGPYEQYF.